This T cell receptor beta chain was identified during a study of OX40 agonist ivuxolimab in advanced cancers. Regarding the complete study: Ivuxolimab was an agonistic, fully human IgG2 monoclonal antibody directed against OX40 (CD134), a costimulatory receptor. Intravenous ivuxolimab was administered to patients every 2 weeks at six dose levels: 0.01, 0.1, 0.3, 1.5, 3 and 10 mg/kg. Of the approximately 50 patients in dose escalation, around 19 had hepatocellular carcinoma, about 15 had melanoma, 9 had renal cell carcinoma and 9 had head and neck cancer. In the dose-escalation cohort, 65% to 85% of patients were male, and the mean age was approximately 60 years with a range of about 20 to 80. Prior anti-PD-1, anti-PD-L1 or anti-CTLA-4 therapy was permitted, and approximately 39% of dose-escalation patients had received checkpoint inhibitors. Partial responses were achieved by three dose-escalation patients, of whom one had hepatocellular carcinoma and two had cutaneous melanoma. The point of sequencing TCRbeta in the periphery was to test whether ivuxolimab changed TCR sequence diversity and drove clonal T-cell expansion. The paper reports the monotherapy dose-escalation portion (N of about 50 patients) of the phase I ivuxolimab trial.

To sequence the TCRbeta CDR3 region, genomic DNA was isolated from the sorted cells. TCRbeta CDR3 regions were sequenced using the immunoSEQ Assay. TCRdb mirrors the immuneACCESS table, restricted to in-frame sequences. Some clones are absent from its copies; in checked studies, under half trace to an unresolved V gene, and the reason for the others is unknown. In all, the sample holds 45,000 to 50,000 clones, and roughly 91% of those were seen once. The top ten clonotypes cover more than 6.5% of the sample. Patients with autoimmune disease history or receiving systemic immunosuppression were excluded from the trial. In every dose cohort, peripheral blood was drawn for TCR sequencing at baseline, cycle 4 day 1, and cycle 7 day 1. The samples were taken from a phase I, first-in-human, multicenter, open-label dose-escalation trial of ivuxolimab. The trial enrolled adults with locally advanced or metastatic head and neck squamous cell, hepatocellular, melanoma or renal cell carcinoma. CD4+ and CD8+ T cells were sorted separately from peripheral blood before TCR sequencing.

The CDR3 runs 13 amino acids, cysteine and phenylalanine included. CDR3 DNA is the only sequence kept; it has 39 bases, read in frame from the first base. The germline V gene sets CDR1 to MNHEY and CDR2 to SVGAGI. The junction shows trimming of 4 bases on V and 4 bases on J, plus 11 bases between the germline ends. With regard to this clone: The antigen it binds to is not known. There are no base qualities to consult, and no much larger clone falls within one base.

Paper-wide results and their limitations: In the 0.1-3.0 mg/kg groups, partial responders were among the patients with the lowest normalized peripheral clonal expansion, particularly in CD8+ T cells. At doses of 0.1 to 3.0 mg/kg, clonal expansion of both CD4+ and CD8+ T cells in blood was seen between baseline and week 6. After ivuxolimab, more expanded clones were found on average in CD8+ T cells than in CD4+ T cells. Low levels of normalized T-cell clonal expansion were also seen in some nonresponding patients. The antigen specificity of the clonally expanded peripheral T cells was not determined.

The chain joins TRBV6-5 to TRBJ2-7; a tentative D match to TRBD1 spans 5 bases. Specimen: CD4+ or CD8+ T cells sorted from blood, collected in a trial of the OX40 agonist ivuxolimab. The receptor comes from an adult with an advanced solid tumor such as melanoma, head and neck, liver or kidney cancer. The DNA sequence is TGTGCCAGCAGTTCAGGGTTACGGTACGAGCAGTACTTC. Its product reads: CASSSGLRYEQYF.